One and the same sample provided the 6 T cell receptor beta chains below, sequenced in a study of blood T cell repertoires in COVID-19. The data were produced by immunoSEQ multiplex PCR, yet TCRdb's version contains in-frame clones alone and is incomplete. The table includes about 230,000 clones, under 90% detected once. The sequenced material came from peripheral blood. All receptors derive from a man aged 45 to 65 with COVID-19, enrolled during active disease.

This chain connects TRBV11-2 to TRBJ1-1, with D perhaps matching TRBD1 (5 bases). The CDR3 loop spans 13 amino acids. Germline-derived CDR1 and CDR2 are SGHAT and FQNNGV. V was shortened by 4 bases and J by 4 bases, with 10 bases between the two germline ends. As DNA, the CDR3 is TGTGCCAGCAGCTCACACAGGACCACTGAAGCTTTCTTT. Amino acid sequence: CASSSHRTTEAFF.

V gene TRBV5-1 combines with J gene TRBJ1-2, with 9 bases fitting TRBD1. The CDR3 has 13 residues. The junction had 8 bases not matched to a gene; V was cut back by 6 bases and J by 8 bases. Germline assignment: CDR1 SGHRS and CDR2 YFSETQ. The CDR3 loop reads CASTGTGLGGYTF. CDR3 bases: TGCGCCAGCACCGGGACAGGGCTTGGCGGCTACACCTTC.

This clone was seen only a few times. The rearrangement links TRBV9 to TRBJ2-3; D unresolved. From germline, CDR1 is SGDLS and CDR2 YYNGEE. The length of the CDR3 is 13 residues. Between the trimmed V and J ends, which lost 4 bases and 0 bases, there was a span of 6 bases. As DNA, the CDR3 is TGTGCCAGCAGCCTATCTAGCACAGATACGCAGTATTTT. Protein sequence: CASSLSSTDTQYF.

The chain recombines TRBV6-2 or TRBV6-3 with TRBJ2-2; 12 positions match TRBD2. This CDR3 spans 15 amino acids. V shed 6 bases and J 5 bases; nucleotides not matched to a gene: 4. Germline V gene data show CDR1 as MNHEY and CDR2 as SVGEGT. The CDR3, as DNA: TGTGCCAGCAGCCAAGGACTAGCGGGGACCGGGGAGCTGTTTTTT. This codes for CASSQGLAGTGELFF.

In its sample, this clone was seen a few times. The CDR3 coding sequence is TGTGCCAGCTCGACGGGGGGTCCTAACACCGGGGAGCTGTTTTTT. It translates to CASSTGGPNTGELFF. V gene TRBV28 combines with J gene TRBJ2-2, with 7 bases aligning to TRBD2. CDR1 and CDR2 from the germline V gene are MDHEN and SYDVKM. CDR3 length equals 15 residues. Trimming took 8 bases from V and 2 from J; bases not matched to a gene: 8.

The V and J genes are TRBV27 and TRBJ2-1, with TRBD2 matching 12 bases. The CDR3 has 18 amino acids. V lost 6 bases and J lost 0; bases outside the gene matches: 9. Germline CDR1 MNHEY, CDR2 SMNVEV (reference sequence). This CDR3 reads CASSPGLAGSSSYNEQFF. The CDR3 DNA is TGTGCCAGCAGCCCCGGACTAGCGGGGTCGAGCTCCTACAATGAGCAGTTCTTC.